A single sample gave rise to the 26 T cell receptor beta chains below, sequenced in a study of cytomegalovirus exposure and HLA in healthy donors. The PCR had 60 Vbeta and 13 Jbeta primers. Sequencing used immunoSEQ multiplex PCR; TCRdb keeps in-frame clones, though not all of them. Among around 160,000 clones listed, roughly three quarters were seen once. The sample taken for sequencing was PBMCs. The origin of the receptors is a male donor in good health and CMV-seropositive.

The chain employs TRBV2 and TRBJ1-1; 7 bases are shared with TRBD1. The CDR3 extends over 16 amino acids. Germline V gene lookup returns CDR1 SNHLY and CDR2 FYNNEI. After removal of 3 bases from V and 0 bases from J, the junction contained 7 bases not matched to a gene. In DNA form, the CDR3 reads TGTGCCAGCAGTGAGAGGGCAGGGGGGATGAACACTGAAGCTTTCTTT. This codes for CASSERAGGMNTEAFF.

V gene TRBV5-1 combines with J gene TRBJ2-5; D is perhaps TRBD1 (7 bases). Trimming stripped 0 bases from V and 4 bases from J, with 16 bases between. Germline-derived CDR1 and CDR2 are SGHRS and YFSETQ. This CDR3 region has 16 residues. Here the CDR3 DNA reads TGCGCCAGCAGCTTGGTTGGCAGGGGGGAAGGAGAGACCCAGTACTTC. Encoded protein: CASSLVGRGEGETQYF.

The genes are TRBV5-1 and TRBJ2-1; TRBD2 agrees at 15 bases. The CDR3 sequence is 17 residues long. Germline trimming cut 2 bases from V and 8 bases from J; bases unmatched to any gene: 8. Looked up from germline, CDR1 is SGHRS and CDR2 is YFSETQ. CDR3: CASSFRTSGGDGDEQFF. In nucleotides, the CDR3 is TGCGCCAGCAGCTTTCGGACTAGCGGGGGGGATGGCGATGAGCAGTTCTTC.

This clone was detected once. This sequence joins TRBV10-2 and TRBJ2-5; 7 bases line up with TRBD2. The CDR3 is 13 amino acids. CDR1 and CDR2 from the germline V gene are WSHSY and SAAADI. V shed 6 bases and J 1 base; nucleotides not matched to a gene: 2. CDR3 sequence: CASRASGQETQYF. The CDR3, as DNA: TGCGCCAGCAGGGCTAGCGGCCAAGAGACCCAGTACTTC.

The V call is TRBV14, the J call TRBJ2-1; 9 bases fit TRBD1. V shed 4 bases and J 5 bases; nucleotides not matched to a gene: 9. Looked up from germline, CDR1 is SGHDN and CDR2 is FVKESK. The length of the CDR3 is 16 residues. The CDR3 nucleotides are TGTGCCAGCAGCCGCGGGTGGGACAGGGTGGACAATGAGCAGTTCTTC. Translating gives CASSRGWDRVDNEQFF.

This chain connects TRBV11-2 to TRBJ2-3; TRBD1 might be the D (5 bases). The CDR3 is 16 residues long. Per the germline V gene, CDR1 is SGHAT and CDR2 is FQNNGV. V lost 1 base and J 1 base, leaving 12 bases between the germline ends. CDR3 residues: CASSLAPDTRTDTQYF. Written as DNA, the CDR3 is TGTGCCAGCAGCTTAGCGCCGGACACCCGCACAGATACGCAGTATTTT.

J is TRBJ2-3 and V is TRBV7-8; D call uncertain. The germline V gene has CDR1 SGHVS and CDR2 FQNEAQ. This CDR3 spans 20 amino acids. V lost 5 bases to trimming and J lost 0 bases, with 27 bases between them. The CDR3 nucleotides are TGTGCCAGCAGCCTCCCAGTTGCCCCGACGGAGATAGAGAGCACAGATACGCAGTATTTT. This gives the protein CASSLPVAPTEIESTDTQYF.

As to this clone: Other DNA sequences from this sample encode an identical CDR3 as well. The chain has TRBV27 and TRBJ1-6; D not certain. Germline V CDR1 and CDR2: MNHEY, SMNVEV (reference sequence). V lost 5 bases and J lost 0, with 5 bases in between. The CDR3 covers 14 residues. The CDR3 DNA reads TGTGCCAGCAGTCTTAGCTCCTATAATTCACCCCTCCACTTT. This sequence encodes CASSLSSYNSPLHF.

J is TRBJ2-5 and V is TRBV5-4; 7 nucleotides agree with TRBD1. J was trimmed by 5 bases and V by 8 bases; bases with no gene match: 9. The CDR3 extends over 13 amino acids. Germline CDR1 reads SGHNT; CDR2 reads YYREEE (reference sequence). In DNA form, the CDR3 reads TGTGCCAGTAATCAGGGGGTTGAGGAGACCCAGTACTTC. It translates to CASNQGVEETQYF.

The gene calls are TRBV6-1 and TRBJ1-5, with D possibly TRBD1 on 5 matching bases. CDR1 and CDR2 (germline): MNHNS, SASEGT. CDR3 length: 15 residues. V dropped 7 bases and J dropped 4 bases, with 17 bases sitting between them. CDR3 DNA: TGTGCCAGCATACCGGGGGTGACTTTTAATCAGCCCCAGCATTTT. Amino acid sequence: CASIPGVTFNQPQHF.

The chain joins TRBV20-1 to TRBJ2-3; unclear D gene. V was pared by 5 bases and J by 6 bases, with 9 bases between. Germline loops: CDR1 DFQATT, CDR2 SNEGSKA (reference sequence). The CDR3 has 11 amino acids. DNA of the CDR3: TGCAGTGCTCCCTTCGGGGATACGCAGTATTTT. The encoded protein is CSAPFGDTQYF.

The J gene is TRBJ2-7, the V gene TRBV13; 9 nucleotides agree with TRBD1. The V gene's germline CDR1 is PRHDT and CDR2 FYEKMQ (reference sequence). The V and J ends lost 5 bases and 1 base, in that order; junction bases with no gene match: 6. The CDR3 sequence is 15 residues long. The CDR3 DNA reads as TGTGCCAGCAGCAGCACGGGACAGGGTTCCTACGAGCAGTACTTC. It specifies CASSSTGQGSYEQYF.

The sample holds a few counts of this clone. Other DNA sequences in this sample translate to the same CDR3. V is TRBV9 and J is TRBJ2-1; D is possibly TRBD2 (6 bases). Deletions cut 0 bases from V and 4 bases from J, with 11 bases between. The CDR3 is made up of 15 amino acids. CDR1 and CDR2 from the germline V gene are SGDLS and YYNGEE. The CDR3 DNA is TGTGCCAGCAGCGTAGCGGGGGACGAATACAATGAGCAGTTCTTC. It translates to CASSVAGDEYNEQFF. Supplemented by reference TRBV9 and TRBJ2-1, the full variable domain reads DSGVTQTPKHLITATGQRVTLRCSPRSGDLSVYWYQQSLDQGLQFLIQYYNGEERAKGNILERFSAQQFPDLHSELNLSSLELGDSALYFCASSVAGDEYNEQFFGPGTRLTVL.

The chain recombines TRBV5-5 with TRBJ2-7, with 7 bases that match TRBD1. Per the germline V gene, CDR1 is SGHKS and CDR2 is YYEKEE (reference sequence). V lost 0 bases and J lost 4; bases outside the gene matches: 7. This CDR3 is built from 15 residues. Here the CDR3 reads CASSLGGTELYEQYF. CDR3 nucleotides: TGTGCCAGCAGCTTGGGGGGGACAGAACTTTACGAGCAGTACTTC.

The chain has TRBV7-2 and TRBJ2-1; 7 positions match TRBD2. Trimming at V came to 5 bases and at J to 4 bases, leaving 8 bases not matched to a gene. The CDR3 runs to 15 residues. The germline V gene encodes CDR1 SGHTA and CDR2 FQGNSA. CDR3 nucleotide sequence: TGTGCCAGCAGCCTTCTAGCGGCAGCTTACAATGAGCAGTTCTTC. Translated, it gives CASSLLAAAYNEQFF.

The chain is built from TRBV14 and TRBJ2-7, with D tentatively TRBD1 (5 bases). Germline V gives CDR1 SGHDN, CDR2 FVKESK. Between the trimmed V and J ends, which lost 4 bases and 2 bases, there was a span of 15 bases. The CDR3 totals 15 residues. The CDR3 nucleotides are TGTGCCAGCAGCCCGTCAGGGCATCCCCCCTACGAGCAGTACTTC. Translation: CASSPSGHPPYEQYF.

This clone has only one observation. The gene calls are TRBV5-1 and TRBJ2-1; 13 nucleotides match TRBD2. Germline V gene data show CDR1 as SGHRS and CDR2 as YFSETQ. This CDR3 is 15 amino acids long. Trimming at V came to 4 bases and at J to 4 bases, leaving 2 bases not matched to a gene. The CDR3 spells CASSGTSGAYNEQFF. The DNA of the CDR3 is TGCGCCAGCAGCGGGACTAGCGGGGCGTACAATGAGCAGTTCTTC.

This chain connects TRBV30 to TRBJ1-6, with D possibly being TRBD1 (6 bases). There are 14 residues in the CDR3. Trimming cost V 2 bases and J 6 bases, with 11 bases left between them. In germline, CDR1 is GTSNPN, CDR2 SVGIG (reference sequence). CDR3 sequence reads: CAWSKGQVNSPLHF. CDR3 sequence (DNA): TGTGCCTGGAGTAAGGGACAAGTTAATTCACCCCTCCACTTT.

This chain connects TRBV5-1 to TRBJ2-6; no definite D call. V gave up 0 bases and J gave up 0 bases, with 4 bases separating them. CDR1 and CDR2 from the germline V gene are SGHRS and YFSETQ. This CDR3 region has 15 residues. DNA for the CDR3: TGCGCCAGCAGCTTGGACGGCTCTGGGGCCAACGTCCTGACTTTC. It codes for CASSLDGSGANVLTF. The full variable domain, in which reference TRBV5-1 and TRBJ2-6 provide the parts outside the CDR3, is KAGVTQTPRYLIKTRGQQVTLSCSPISGHRSVSWYQQTPGQGLQFLFEYFSETQRNKGNFPGRFSGRQFSNSRSEMNVSTLELGDSALYLCASSLDGSGANVLTFGAGSRLTVL.

The V call is TRBV9, the J call TRBJ1-2; D is possibly TRBD1 (6 bases). The CDR3 is made up of 15 amino acids. Deletions cut 0 bases from V and 4 bases from J, with 13 bases between. Germline CDR1 reads SGDLS; CDR2 reads YYNGEE. CDR3 bases: TGTGCCAGCAGCGTAGCTACAGGGTCACTCTATGGCTACACCTTC. The encoded protein is CASSVATGSLYGYTF.

J is TRBJ1-1 and V is TRBV2; tentatively, D is TRBD1 (5 bases). The V end was cut by 6 bases, the J end by 11 bases, with 25 bases between. Germline CDR1 and CDR2: SNHLY and FYNNEI. CDR3 length: 15 residues. The CDR3, as DNA: TGTGCCAGCAGCCCGAAAGGGATCAGGGTTTCGGAGGCTTTCTTT. Its translation is CASSPKGIRVSEAFF. The whole variable domain, remainder taken from reference TRBV2 and TRBJ1-1, is EPEVTQTPSHQVTQMGQEVILRCVPISNHLYFYWYRQILGQKVEFLVSFYNNEISEKSEIFDDQFSVERPDGSNFTLKIRSTKLEDSAMYFCASSPKGIRVSEAFFGQGTRLTVV.

V usage is TRBV5-4 and J usage is TRBJ1-6; D is perhaps TRBD1 (5 bases). This CDR3 spans 17 amino acids. Germline CDR1 and CDR2: SGHNT and YYREEE (reference sequence). V gave up 2 bases and J gave up 0 bases, with 12 bases separating them. CDR3 region: CASSFWGSHSYNSPLHF. As DNA, the CDR3 is TGTGCCAGCAGCTTCTGGGGCAGCCACTCCTATAATTCACCCCTCCACTTT.

The chain combines TRBV6-6 with TRBJ2-5; 10 bases map to TRBD1. V lost 4 bases and J lost 1; bases outside the gene matches: 6. The CDR3 has 16 residues. Germline V CDR1 and CDR2: MNHNY, SVGAGI (reference sequence). The CDR3 sequence is CASSFRDRGPQETQYF. CDR3 coding DNA: TGTGCCAGCAGTTTCCGGGACAGGGGCCCCCAAGAGACCCAGTACTTC.

This clone has only one observation. Written as DNA, the CDR3 is TGTGCCAGCAGCTCCAGGTGGCAGGCGTATGGCTACACCTTC. It is translated as CASSSRWQAYGYTF. This chain joins TRBV13 and TRBJ1-2, with no clear D. V lost 4 bases to trimming and J lost 5 bases, with 14 bases between them. The CDR3 is 14 amino acids. Per germline, CDR1 PRHDT and CDR2 FYEKMQ (reference sequence).

The genes are TRBV12-5 and TRBJ1-1; D is unclear. V was cut by 7 bases and J by 1 base, with 19 bases left in between. The CDR3 is 16 residues long. Germline V gene sequence: CDR1 LGHNT, CDR2 FRNRAP. This CDR3 is CASALVGRGRNTEAFF. CDR3 coding DNA: TGTGCTAGTGCCTTGGTAGGCCGAGGCAGGAACACTGAAGCTTTCTTT.

The chain is built from TRBV6-5 and TRBJ2-7, with D maybe TRBD2 (6 bases). The germline V gene has CDR1 MNHEY and CDR2 SVGAGI. CDR3 length: 13 amino acids. V gave up 2 bases and J gave up 2 bases, with 7 bases separating them. CDR3 nucleotide sequence: TGTGCCAGCAGTTACGGGGGGACCTACGAGCAGTACTTC. Protein sequence: CASSYGGTYEQYF.